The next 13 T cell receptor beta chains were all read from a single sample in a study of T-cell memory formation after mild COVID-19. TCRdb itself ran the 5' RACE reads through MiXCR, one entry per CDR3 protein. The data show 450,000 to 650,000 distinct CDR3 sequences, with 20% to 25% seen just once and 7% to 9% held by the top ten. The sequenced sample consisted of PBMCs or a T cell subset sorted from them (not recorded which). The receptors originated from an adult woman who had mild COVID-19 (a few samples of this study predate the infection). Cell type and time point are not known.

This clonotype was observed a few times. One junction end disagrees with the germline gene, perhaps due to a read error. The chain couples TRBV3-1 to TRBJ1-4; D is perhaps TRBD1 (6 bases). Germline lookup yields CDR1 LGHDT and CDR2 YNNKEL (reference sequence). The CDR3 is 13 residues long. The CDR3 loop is CASSQDLDRSLLF. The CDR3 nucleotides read TGTGCCAGCAGCCAAGATCTGGACAGAAGTCTGCTTTTT.

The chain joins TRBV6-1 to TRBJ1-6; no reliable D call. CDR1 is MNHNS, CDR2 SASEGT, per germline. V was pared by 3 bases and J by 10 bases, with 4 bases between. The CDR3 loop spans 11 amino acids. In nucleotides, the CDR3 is TGTGCCAGCAGTGAGTGGTCACCCCTCCACTTT. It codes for CASSEWSPLHF.

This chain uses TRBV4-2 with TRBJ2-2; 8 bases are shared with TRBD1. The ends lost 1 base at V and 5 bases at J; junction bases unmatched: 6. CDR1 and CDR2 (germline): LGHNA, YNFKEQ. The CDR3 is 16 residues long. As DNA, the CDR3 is TGTGCCAGCAGCCAAGCCGACAGGGGAACAACCGGGGAGCTGTTTTTT. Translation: CASSQADRGTTGELFF.

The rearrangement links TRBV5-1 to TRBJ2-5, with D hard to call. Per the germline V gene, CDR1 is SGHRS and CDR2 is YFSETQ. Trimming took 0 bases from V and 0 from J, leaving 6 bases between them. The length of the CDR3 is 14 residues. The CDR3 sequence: CASSLEYYQETQYF. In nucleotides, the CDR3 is TGCGCCAGCAGCTTGGAATATTACCAAGAGACCCAGTACTTC.

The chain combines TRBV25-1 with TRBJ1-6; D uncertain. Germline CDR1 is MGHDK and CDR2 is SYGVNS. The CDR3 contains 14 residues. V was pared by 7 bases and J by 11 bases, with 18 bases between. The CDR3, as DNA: TGTGCCAGCAAGGGCCGGTCAATTGTTGCACCCCTCCACTTT. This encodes CASKGRSIVAPLHF.

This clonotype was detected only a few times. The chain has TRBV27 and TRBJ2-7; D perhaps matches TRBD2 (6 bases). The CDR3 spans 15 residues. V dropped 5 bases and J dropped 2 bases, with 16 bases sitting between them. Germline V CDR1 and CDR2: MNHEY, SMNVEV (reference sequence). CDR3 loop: CASSNYSGLAYEQYF. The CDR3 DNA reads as TGTGCCAGCAGTAATTATAGCGGCTTAGCCTACGAGCAGTACTTC.

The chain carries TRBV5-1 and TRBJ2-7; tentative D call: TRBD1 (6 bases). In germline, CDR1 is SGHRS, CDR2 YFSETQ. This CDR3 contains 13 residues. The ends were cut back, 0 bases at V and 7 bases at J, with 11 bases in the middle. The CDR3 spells CASSLARGREQYF. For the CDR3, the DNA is TGCGCCAGCAGCTTGGCCAGGGGTCGGGAGCAGTACTTC.

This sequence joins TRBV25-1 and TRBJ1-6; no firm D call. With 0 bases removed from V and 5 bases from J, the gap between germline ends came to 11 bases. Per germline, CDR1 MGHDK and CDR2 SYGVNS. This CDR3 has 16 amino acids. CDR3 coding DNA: TGTGCCAGCAGTGAATACCGAGCGGGCGATAATTCACCCCTCCACTTT. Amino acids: CASSEYRAGDNSPLHF.

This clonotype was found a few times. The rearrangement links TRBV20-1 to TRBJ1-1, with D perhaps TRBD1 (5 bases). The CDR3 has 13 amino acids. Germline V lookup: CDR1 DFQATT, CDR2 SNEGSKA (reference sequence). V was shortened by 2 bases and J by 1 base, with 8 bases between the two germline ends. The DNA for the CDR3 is TGCAGTGCTAGAAGGGACGGGAACACTGAAGCTTTCTTT. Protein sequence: CSARRDGNTEAFF.

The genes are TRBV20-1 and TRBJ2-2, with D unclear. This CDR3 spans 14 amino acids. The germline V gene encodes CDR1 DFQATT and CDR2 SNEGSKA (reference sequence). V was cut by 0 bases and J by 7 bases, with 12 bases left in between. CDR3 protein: CSARERTFSGELFF. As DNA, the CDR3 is TGCAGTGCTAGAGAGCGAACCTTCAGCGGGGAGCTGTTTTTT.

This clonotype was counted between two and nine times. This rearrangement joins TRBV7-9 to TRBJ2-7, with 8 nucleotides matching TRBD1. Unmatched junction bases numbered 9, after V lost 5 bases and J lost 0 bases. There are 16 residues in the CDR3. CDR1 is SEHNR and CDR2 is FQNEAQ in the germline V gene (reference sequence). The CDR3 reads CASSPSTGATSYEQYF. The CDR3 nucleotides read TGTGCCAGCAGCCCCTCGACAGGGGCCACCTCCTACGAGCAGTACTTC. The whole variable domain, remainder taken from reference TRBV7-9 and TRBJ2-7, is DTGVSQNPRHKITKRGQNVTFRCDPISEHNRLYWYRQTLGQGPEFLTYFQNEAQLEKSRLLSDRFSAERPKGSFSTLEIQRTEQGDSAMYLCASSPSTGATSYEQYFGPGTRLTVT.

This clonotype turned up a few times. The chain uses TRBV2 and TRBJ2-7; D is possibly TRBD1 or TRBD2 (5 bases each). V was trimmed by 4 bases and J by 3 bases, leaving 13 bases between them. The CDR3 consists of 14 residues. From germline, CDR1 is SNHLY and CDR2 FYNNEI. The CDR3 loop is CASSGTGPYYEQYF. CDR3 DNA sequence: TGTGCCAGCAGTGGAACGGGACCCTACTACGAGCAGTACTTC.

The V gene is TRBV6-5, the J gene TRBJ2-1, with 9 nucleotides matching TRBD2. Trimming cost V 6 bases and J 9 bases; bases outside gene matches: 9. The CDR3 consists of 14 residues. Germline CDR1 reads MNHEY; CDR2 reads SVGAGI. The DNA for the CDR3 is TGTGCCAGCAGACGCGGGGGGGCAAGTTTTGAGCAGTTCTTC. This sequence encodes CASRRGGASFEQFF.